This entry lists 14 T cell receptor beta chains sequenced from one sample in a study of T cells after somatic rescue of genetic block. Sequenced by immunoSEQ multiplex PCR; TCRdb stores in-frame clones only, minus some. Of about 67,000 clones listed, 92% are singletons. The sample consisted of peripheral blood mononuclear cells (PBMCs). The receptors stem from a man aged 35 to 55.

V is TRBV20-1 and J is TRBJ2-3; D remains ambiguous. The CDR3 loop spans 11 amino acids. Trimming removed 6 bases from V and 6 bases from J, with 10 bases in between. From germline, CDR1 is DFQATT and CDR2 SNEGSKA (reference sequence). The CDR3 DNA sequence: TGCAGTGCAGAGATGGGGGATACGCAGTATTTT. It translates to CSAEMGDTQYF.

The rearrangement links TRBV5-1 to TRBJ1-1; the D is unclear. CDR3 length: 13 residues. Per the germline V gene, CDR1 is SGHRS and CDR2 is YFSETQ. The ends were cut back, 2 bases at V and 1 base at J, with 6 bases in the middle. This CDR3 is CASSFERNTEAFF. CDR3 nucleotides: TGCGCCAGCAGCTTCGAGAGGAACACTGAAGCTTTCTTT.

This clone occurred once. The V call is TRBV5-1, the J call TRBJ2-7; D is ambiguous. V dropped 2 bases and J dropped 12 bases, with 18 bases sitting between them. CDR3 length: 13 amino acids. CDR1 is SGHRS and CDR2 is YFSETQ in the germline V gene. The CDR3: CASSFPQTPVWYF. Here the CDR3 DNA reads TGCGCCAGCAGCTTCCCTCAGACCCCGGTGTGGTACTTC.

The chain couples TRBV15 to TRBJ1-5; no firm D call. This CDR3 is 14 amino acids long. Germline CDR1 LNHNV, CDR2 YYDKDF (reference sequence). The V end lost 0 bases, the J end lost 1 base, and 4 bases lay between the germline ends. CDR3 sequence (DNA): TGTGCCACCAGCAGAGAAGGAAGCAATCAGCCCCAGCATTTT. Translation: CATSREGSNQPQHF.

The chain is built from TRBV27 and TRBJ1-4; 9 bases agree with TRBD1. The length of the CDR3 is 16 residues. Germline lookup yields CDR1 MNHEY and CDR2 SMNVEV (reference sequence). V shed 10 bases, J shed 8 bases, and the junction held 17 bases outside the gene matches. The CDR3 DNA follows: TGTGCCATCCCCGGGACAGGGTCCGTCGTAGGAGAAAAACTGTTTTTT. It specifies CAIPGTGSVVGEKLFF.

This chain links TRBV19 with TRBJ1-3, with no clear D. V was trimmed by 5 bases and J by 8 bases, leaving 16 bases between them. CDR1 LNHDA and CDR2 SQIVND come from the germline V gene (reference sequence). CDR3 length equals 14 residues. The CDR3 loop reads CASSPPGLPYTIYF. Here the CDR3 DNA reads TGTGCCAGTAGTCCCCCGGGCCTTCCGTACACCATATATTTT.

The count of this clone is one. This chain joins TRBV15 and TRBJ2-7; TRBD2 aligns across 12 bases. V was pared by 5 bases and J by 0 bases, with 8 bases of the junction left unmatched. The length of the CDR3 is 17 residues. The germline V gene has CDR1 LNHNV and CDR2 YYDKDF (reference sequence). CDR3 protein: CATSRLAGGPLSYEQYF. Written as DNA, the CDR3 is TGTGCCACCAGCCGTCTAGCGGGAGGGCCCCTCTCCTACGAGCAGTACTTC.

The chain employs TRBV19 and TRBJ1-3, with D possibly TRBD1 on 6 matching bases. Trimming removed 7 bases from V and 1 base from J, with 14 bases in between. The CDR3 length is 15 residues. Germline assignment: CDR1 LNHDA and CDR2 SQIVND (reference sequence). This CDR3 is CASTKGGVSGNTIYF. The CDR3 bases are TGTGCCAGTACCAAAGGGGGAGTTTCTGGAAACACCATATATTTT.

J is TRBJ2-7 and V is TRBV7-9, with D perhaps given as TRBD1 or TRBD2 (5 bases each). Trimming pared 5 bases from V and 3 bases from J, leaving 11 bases between. The CDR3 has 13 residues. Germline assignment: CDR1 SEHNR and CDR2 FQNEAQ (reference sequence). The CDR3 DNA reads TGTGCCAGCAGCGTAAGGGACCGCTACGAGCAGTACTTC. Amino acid sequence: CASSVRDRYEQYF.

The rearrangement joins TRBV12-5 to TRBJ2-7, with 7 bases that match TRBD2. The CDR3 is made up of 18 amino acids. The ends lost 2 bases at V and 0 bases at J; junction bases unmatched: 13. Per the germline V gene, CDR1 is LGHNT and CDR2 is FRNRAP. The CDR3 DNA reads as TGTGCTAGTGGTTTGTCCCCACACCTCCGGGACTACTCCTACGAGCAGTACTTC. This encodes CASGLSPHLRDYSYEQYF.

The rearrangement links TRBV9 to TRBJ1-5; 8 bases agree with TRBD1. Germline CDR1 is SGDLS and CDR2 is YYNGEE. There are 15 residues in the CDR3. Unmatched junction bases numbered 7, after V lost 0 bases and J lost 8 bases. CDR3 region: CASSVGTGLGEPQHF. The CDR3 nucleotides read TGTGCCAGCAGCGTAGGGACAGGGTTAGGAGAGCCCCAGCATTTT.

The chain joins TRBV11-3 to TRBJ2-2; no definite D call. The germline gives CDR1 SGHNT, CDR2 YENEEA. The V and J ends lost 0 bases and 3 bases respectively, with 14 bases between them. This CDR3 spans 17 amino acids. The CDR3 sequence is CASSLDWRLGDTGELFF. CDR3 DNA: TGTGCCAGCAGCTTAGATTGGCGACTGGGCGACACCGGGGAGCTGTTTTTT.

This clone was counted between two and nine times. V and J are TRBV6-5 and TRBJ1-6; 7 bases map to TRBD1. In germline, CDR1 is MNHEY, CDR2 SVGAGI. Unmatched junction bases numbered 7, after V lost 6 bases and J lost 8 bases. The CDR3 covers 14 residues. CDR3 amino acids: CASSRGGLDSPLHF. CDR3 bases: TGTGCCAGCAGCAGAGGGGGCTTGGATTCACCCCTCCACTTT.

The genes are TRBV7-2 and TRBJ2-2, with 7 bases that match TRBD1. The CDR3 covers 13 residues. After removal of 7 bases from V and 6 bases from J, the junction contained 5 bases not matched to a gene. Germline assignment: CDR1 SGHTA and CDR2 FQGNSA. The DNA of the CDR3 is TGTGCCAGCACCCAACAGGGGTCCGGGGAGCTGTTTTTT. Translation gives CASTQQGSGELFF.